This T cell receptor beta chain was captured in a study of blood T cells in healthy people across ages. Study findings and constraints: Expanded clonotype changes were possibly confounded by unknown donor CMV status. Per million T cells, TCR beta diversity dropped about linearly as age rose.

Germline values: CDR1 ENHRY, CDR2 SYGVKD. CDR3 length: 12 residues. Trimming took off 2 bases at V and 6 bases at J, with 8 bases between the two ends. A note on this clonotype: Its antigen remains unknown.

A second PCR of 7 to 11 cycles used a sample-barcoded 5' primer and a J-beta primer mix. Via MiXCR, TCRdb re-called the 5' RACE reads, giving one row per CDR3 protein. This table holds 1.5 million to 1.8 million distinct CDR3 sequences, 35% to 45% found once. Material for sequencing was blood. The TCR sequence derives from a woman aged 18-29 years in good health. This chain connects TRBV10-3 to TRBJ2-7; D gene ambiguous. Here the CDR3 reads CAISELTTEQYF. CDR3 DNA: TGTGCCATCAGTGAGCTCACGACCGAGCAGTACTTC.